The next 18 T cell receptor beta chains were all read from a single sample in a study of cytomegalovirus exposure and HLA in healthy donors. Only in-frame clones appear in the TCRdb table, and some are missing; sequencing was by immunoSEQ multiplex PCR. The sample consists of 150,000 to 200,000 clones, 86% of them appearing once. The sample was PBMCs. The receptors here all came from a woman under 30 in good health and CMV-seronegative.

The chain has TRBV28 and TRBJ1-1; D not certain. The V gene's germline CDR1 is MDHEN and CDR2 SYDVKM. Trimming pared 5 bases from V and 3 bases from J, leaving 7 bases between. The CDR3 consists of 12 residues. This CDR3 is CASSMRDTEAFF. Here the CDR3 DNA reads TGTGCCAGCAGTATGAGGGACACTGAAGCTTTCTTT.

This sequence joins TRBV7-8 and TRBJ1-6, with 8 bases identical to TRBD1. Germline loops: CDR1 SGHVS, CDR2 FQNEAQ. The CDR3 loop spans 14 amino acids. V lost 5 bases to trimming and J lost 9 bases; unmatched junction nucleotides: 6. Here the CDR3 DNA reads TGTGCCAGCAGCCGGACAGGGACGAGTTCACCCCTCCACTTT. Protein sequence: CASSRTGTSSPLHF.

The rearrangement links TRBV2 to TRBJ1-2, with unresolved D. V dropped 6 bases and J dropped 4 bases, with 15 bases sitting between them. CDR1 and CDR2 (germline): SNHLY, FYNNEI. CDR3 length: 14 amino acids. The DNA of the CDR3 is TGTGCCAGCAGGAGGGTGAGGGAATTCTATGGCTACACCTTC. Encoded protein: CASRRVREFYGYTF.

CDR3 loop: CASGSPDREAWSEAFF. In DNA form, the CDR3 reads TGTGCTAGTGGTTCCCCGGACAGGGAAGCTTGGTCTGAAGCTTTCTTT. V and J are TRBV12-5 and TRBJ1-1, with 8 bases lining up with TRBD1. Looked up from germline, CDR1 is LGHNT and CDR2 is FRNRAP. Trimming cost V 4 bases and J 6 bases; bases outside gene matches: 13. The CDR3 runs 16 residues. Complete variable domain (other parts from reference TRBV12-5 and TRBJ1-1): DARVTQTPRHKVTEMGQEVTMRCQPILGHNTVFWYRQTMMQGLELLAYFRNRAPLDDSGMPKDRFSAEMPDATLATLKIQPSEPRDSAVYFCASGSPDREAWSEAFFGQGTRLTVV.

The chain carries TRBV19 and TRBJ1-2; 7 positions agree with TRBD1. Trimming took 3 bases from V and 8 from J; bases not matched to a gene: 9. The germline CDR1 and CDR2 sequences are LNHDA and SQIVND (reference sequence). The CDR3 is made up of 14 amino acids. The CDR3 DNA reads as TGTGCCAGTAGTATTGACAGGGAAATTAAAGGCTACACCTTC. This translates into CASSIDREIKGYTF.

The CDR3 loop reads CASSSGTESNTGELFF. In DNA form, the CDR3 reads TGCGCCAGCAGCTCAGGGACAGAGTCGAACACCGGGGAGCTGTTTTTT. V and J are TRBV5-1 and TRBJ2-2; 7 bases match TRBD1. V was clipped by 3 bases and J by 0 bases; unmatched bases: 5. The length of the CDR3 is 16 residues. The germline V gene encodes CDR1 SGHRS and CDR2 YFSETQ.

This rearrangement joins TRBV5-4 to TRBJ2-5, with TRBD2 matching over 12 bases. This CDR3 region has 16 residues. Germline-derived CDR1 and CDR2 are SGHNT and YYREEE (reference sequence). J was trimmed by 5 bases and V by 1 base; bases with no gene match: 6. This CDR3 is CASSLPASGGAETQYF. As DNA, the CDR3 is TGTGCCAGCAGCTTGCCGGCTAGCGGGGGGGCTGAGACCCAGTACTTC.

The chain recombines TRBV2 with TRBJ2-4, with D possibly TRBD2 on 6 matching bases. The V gene's germline CDR1 is SNHLY and CDR2 FYNNEI. Deletions cut 4 bases from V and 9 bases from J, with 19 bases between. CDR3 size: 15 residues. CDR3 in DNA: TGTGCCAGCAGTGCGGCGGCCGCGGGGTTTGGCATTCAGTACTTC. Amino acids: CASSAAAAGFGIQYF. Full variable domain (missing parts from reference TRBV2 and TRBJ2-4): EPEVTQTPSHQVTQMGQEVILRCVPISNHLYFYWYRQILGQKVEFLVSFYNNEISEKSEIFDDQFSVERPDGSNFTLKIRSTKLEDSAMYFCASSAAAAGFGIQYFGAGTRLSVL.

This clone was counted a single time. The chain joins TRBV7-9 to TRBJ2-1, with a possible D match to TRBD1 (5 bases). The germline V and J ends were trimmed by 5 bases and 8 bases, with 19 bases remaining between them. CDR1 and CDR2 from the germline V gene are SEHNR and FQNEAQ (reference sequence). This CDR3 contains 15 residues. Here the CDR3 reads CASSVWQPLRDEQFF. CDR3 DNA: TGTGCCAGCAGCGTCTGGCAGCCCCTCAGGGATGAGCAGTTCTTC. The complete variable domain, with remaining parts taken from reference TRBV7-9 and TRBJ2-1, reads DTGVSQNPRHKITKRGQNVTFRCDPISEHNRLYWYRQTLGQGPEFLTYFQNEAQLEKSRLLSDRFSAERPKGSFSTLEIQRTEQGDSAMYLCASSVWQPLRDEQFFGPGTRLTVL.

This clone came up once. The chain joins TRBV15 to TRBJ1-5, with D unresolved. V lost 3 bases and J 6 bases, leaving 15 bases between the germline ends. Germline CDR1 and CDR2: LNHNV and YYDKDF (reference sequence). The CDR3 totals 15 residues. The CDR3 protein is CATSSGPPSSQPQHF. For the CDR3, the DNA is TGTGCCACCAGCAGCGGTCCGCCTTCCTCTCAGCCCCAGCATTTT.

By sample share, this clone is medium-sized. This chain links TRBV6-4 with TRBJ2-1, with 8 bases identical to TRBD2. CDR1 and CDR2 from the germline V gene are MRHNA and SNTAGT. The CDR3 runs to 13 residues. V shed 6 bases and J 3 bases; nucleotides not matched to a gene: 1. The DNA for the CDR3 is TGTGCCAGCAGCGGGACTAGCTACAATGAGCAGTTCTTC. Amino acid sequence: CASSGTSYNEQFF.

The chain is built from TRBV2 and TRBJ1-3; 8 positions agree with TRBD1. Losses at the gene ends were 6 bases for V and 0 bases for J; bases not matched to a gene: 4. Germline V gene lookup returns CDR1 SNHLY and CDR2 FYNNEI. The CDR3 spans 15 residues. CDR3 region: CASRKQGDSGNTIYF. For the CDR3, the DNA is TGTGCCAGCAGAAAACAGGGGGACTCTGGAAACACCATATATTTT.

This clone occurred once. The genes are TRBV11-2 and TRBJ1-3; the D is unclear. V lost 1 base and J lost 2, with 9 bases in between. This CDR3 spans 15 amino acids. Germline V CDR1 and CDR2: SGHAT, FQNNGV. The CDR3 sequence: CASSLVGGTGNTIYF. The CDR3 nucleotides are TGTGCCAGCAGCTTAGTAGGCGGGACTGGAAACACCATATATTTT.

This sequence joins TRBV5-4 and TRBJ1-2, with 9 positions matching TRBD1. The CDR3 has 16 residues. The ends lost 4 bases at V and 3 bases at J; junction bases unmatched: 10. The germline V gene encodes CDR1 SGHNT and CDR2 YYREEE (reference sequence). CDR3: CASSPQTGGGDYGYTF. The CDR3 region has the DNA TGTGCCAGCAGCCCACAGACAGGGGGTGGTGACTATGGCTACACCTTC.

V usage is TRBV11-1 and J usage is TRBJ2-1; 8 positions match TRBD2. After removal of 1 base from V and 4 bases from J, the junction contained 12 bases not matched to a gene. CDR3 length: 18 amino acids. The germline CDR1 and CDR2 sequences are SGHAT and FQDESV (reference sequence). As DNA, the CDR3 is TGTGCCAGCAGCTTAGTACTTTTGGCGGGGGGAGCGTACAATGAGCAGTTCTTC. This codes for CASSLVLLAGGAYNEQFF. Full variable domain (missing parts from reference TRBV11-1 and TRBJ2-1): EAEVAQSPRYKITEKSQAVAFWCDPISGHATLYWYRQILGQGPELLVQFQDESVVDDSQLPKDRFSAERLKGVDSTLKIQPAELGDSAMYLCASSLVLLAGGAYNEQFFGPGTRLTVL.

V gene TRBV4-2 combines with J gene TRBJ2-5, with 12 bases matching TRBD2. The ends lost 0 bases at V and 5 bases at J; junction bases unmatched: 7. This CDR3 has 17 amino acids. The germline gives CDR1 LGHNA, CDR2 YNFKEQ. The CDR3 DNA follows: TGTGCCAGCAGCCAAGACCCTAGCGGGGGGGTCGGGGAGACCCAGTACTTC. Its translation is CASSQDPSGGVGETQYF.

This chain links TRBV6-4 with TRBJ1-6; possibly TRBD1 for D (6 bases). The germline CDR1 and CDR2 sequences are MRHNA and SNTAGT. The CDR3 runs to 15 residues. The V end was cut by 7 bases, the J end by 6 bases, with 16 bases between. CDR3 nucleotides: TGTGCCAGCACCCGAACGGGACAAACTAATTCACCCCTCCACTTT. Translated: CASTRTGQTNSPLHF.

The rearrangement uses TRBV5-1 and TRBJ2-1, with D tentatively TRBD1 (6 bases). The germline V and J ends were trimmed by 0 bases and 8 bases, with 12 bases remaining between them. The germline CDR1 and CDR2 sequences are SGHRS and YFSETQ. This CDR3 is built from 14 residues. CDR3 DNA sequence: TGCGCCAGCAGCTTGGTAGCAGGGGCCGATGAGCAGTTCTTC. This translates into CASSLVAGADEQFF. The full variable domain, completed using reference TRBV5-1 and TRBJ2-1, is KAGVTQTPRYLIKTRGQQVTLSCSPISGHRSVSWYQQTPGQGLQFLFEYFSETQRNKGNFPGRFSGRQFSNSRSEMNVSTLELGDSALYLCASSLVAGADEQFFGPGTRLTVL.